This T cell receptor beta chain was sequenced for a study of T cells in Graves' hyperthyroidism and ophthalmopathy. Amplification targeted TCR beta CDR3 regions from RNA transcripts. A set of HTBI primers served as the primers for a first-round RT-PCR of the TCR CDR3. Using its own MiXCR run on the multiplex PCR reads, TCRdb lists one record per CDR3 protein. Here the sample spans 300,000 to 350,000 distinct CDR3 sequences, 21% being singletons. Study conclusions and caveats: In the blood, most expanded thyroid clonotypes above 0.001 appeared as well.

V gave up 6 bases and J gave up 7 bases, with 10 bases separating them. The length of the CDR3 is 13 residues. CDR1 is KGHSH, CDR2 LQKENI, per germline. If no ophthalmopathy progression occurred within 18 months, Graves' hyperthyroidism was stable. Those patients with uncontrolled infection, other autoimmune disease, pregnancy or lactation were excluded. Diagnosing involved the use of clinical symptoms, serum thyroxine and TRAb, thyroid ultrasound and orbital computed tomography. Many counts were recorded for this clonotype. Its antigen is unidentified. Material: blood. The chain employs TRBV18 and TRBJ1-6, with D unresolved. The sequence derives from a woman aged 45-65 years with Graves' hyperthyroidism. DNA of the CDR3: TGTGCCAGCTCTTCGGCCTTCAATTCACCCCTCCACTTT. Translation: CASSSAFNSPLHF.